There are a few counts of the clone carrying this T cell receptor (beta chain). This sample was included in a study of memory CD4+ T cells and cytomegalovirus serostatus. Whole-study context: Healthy Belgian adult donors included about nine CMV-positive and some 24 CMV-negative people.

The sort gate was single viable CD3+CD4+CD8-CD45RO+ cells for memory CD4+ T cells. Sequencing was performed with immunoSEQ multiplex PCR; in TCRdb, only in-frame clones are kept and a portion is missing. The data hold 45,000 to 50,000 clones, with more than 70% observed a single time. Trimming left V 0 bases short and J 6 bases short, with 12 bases between. The germline CDR1 and CDR2 sequences are SGHNT and YENEEA. The CDR3 has 15 amino acids. This receptor was obtained from an adult in good health and CMV-seronegative. Sequenced: memory CD4+ T cells from blood. J is TRBJ2-1 and V is TRBV11-3; possible D gene TRBD2, 5 bases. In DNA, the CDR3 is TGTGCCAGCAGCTTAGAATCTAGCAGCACCAATGAGCAGTTCTTC. It is translated as CASSLESSSTNEQFF. Full variable domain (remainder filled in from reference TRBV11-3 and TRBJ2-1): EAGVVQSPRYKIIEKKQPVAFWCNPISGHNTLYWYLQNLGQGPELLIRYENEEAVDDSQLPKDRFSAERLKGVDSTLKIQPAELGDSAVYLCASSLESSSTNEQFFGPGTRLTVL.